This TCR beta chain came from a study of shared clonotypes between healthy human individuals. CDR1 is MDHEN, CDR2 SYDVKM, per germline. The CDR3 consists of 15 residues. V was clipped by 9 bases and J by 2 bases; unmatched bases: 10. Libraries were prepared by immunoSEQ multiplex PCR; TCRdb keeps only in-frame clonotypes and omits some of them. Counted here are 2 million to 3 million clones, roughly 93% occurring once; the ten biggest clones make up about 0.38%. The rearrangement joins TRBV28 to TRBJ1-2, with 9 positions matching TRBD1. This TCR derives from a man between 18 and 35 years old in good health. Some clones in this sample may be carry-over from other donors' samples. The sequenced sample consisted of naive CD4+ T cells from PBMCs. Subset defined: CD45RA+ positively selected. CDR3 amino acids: CASLSTGTGNYGYTF. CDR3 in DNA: TGTGCCAGTCTTTCTACCGGGACAGGGAACTATGGCTACACCTTC.